This T cell receptor (beta chain) is from a study of blood T cell repertoires in COVID-19. In the study overall: The United States, Italy and Spain supplied acute and convalescent COVID-19 samples.

Repertoires were generated with immunoSEQ multiplex PCR, while TCRdb's copy carries only in-frame clones and drops some. This table holds 95,000 to 150,000 clones, over 60% found once. The germline gives CDR1 MDHEN, CDR2 SYDVKM. The ends were cut back, 8 bases at V and 7 bases at J, with 17 bases in the middle. CDR3 length: 13 residues. This sequence was found in an elderly woman with acute or convalescent COVID-19. The sample taken for sequencing was peripheral blood. The V gene is TRBV28, the J gene TRBJ1-1; TRBD1 is a possible D gene (5 bases). CDR3 sequence reads: CASQPPQGLEAFF. DNA of the CDR3: TGTGCCAGCCAACCACCCCAGGGACTTGAAGCTTTCTTT. Combining the CDR3 with reference TRBV28 and TRBJ1-1 gives the whole variable domain DVKVTQSSRYLVKRTGEKVFLECVQDMDHENMFWYRQDPGLGLRLIYFSYDVKMKEKGDIPEGYSVSREKKERFSLILESASTNQTSMYLCASQPPQGLEAFFGQGTRLTVV.